The present TCR beta chain was sequenced within a study of cytomegalovirus exposure and HLA in healthy donors. Broader study findings: The majority of CMV-associated TCR beta chains were reported as apparently HLA-restricted in a later analysis.

This clone has a single count. The target antigen is unknown. PCR involved 60 Vbeta and 13 Jbeta primers. Produced via immunoSEQ multiplex PCR; TCRdb's table is partial and in-frame only. The sample has about 160,000 clones; over 80% are singletons. This CDR3 region has 14 residues. CDR1 is MNHNY, CDR2 SVGAGI, per germline (reference sequence). After removal of 2 bases from V and 1 base from J, the junction contained 1 base not matched to a gene. The chain links TRBV6-6 to TRBJ1-1; 7 positions match TRBD1. The sequenced material came from PBMCs. The TCR comes from a girl between 10 and 17 years old in good health and CMV-seropositive. The DNA of the CDR3 is TGTGCCAGCAGTTACCGACAGGGGAACACTGAAGCTTTCTTT. Its translation is CASSYRQGNTEAFF.